This entry describes one T cell receptor (beta chain). The sample comes from a study of shared clonotypes between healthy human individuals. The repertoire was sequenced with immunoSEQ multiplex PCR; TCRdb's copy has only in-frame clones and lacks some. The sample carries 1.5 million to 2.5 million clones, approximately 94% recorded once. CD45RO negativity and positive selection for CCR7 defined naive CD8 cells, a population that excluded terminally differentiated effector memory CD45RA+ cells. Healthy adults negative for HIV, lacking recent acute infections or vaccinations, served as donors. The ends lost 6 bases at V and 0 bases at J; junction bases unmatched: 7. The CDR3 is made up of 15 amino acids. Looked up from germline, CDR1 is LNHDA and CDR2 is SQIVND (reference sequence).

V is TRBV19 and J is TRBJ2-7; 8 positions agree with TRBD2. This TCR derives from a man aged 18 to 30 in good health. Specimen: naive CD8+ T cells sorted from blood. CDR3 protein: CASSGGEDNSYEQYF. The DNA for the CDR3 is TGTGCCAGTAGCGGGGGGGAAGATAACTCCTACGAGCAGTACTTC.